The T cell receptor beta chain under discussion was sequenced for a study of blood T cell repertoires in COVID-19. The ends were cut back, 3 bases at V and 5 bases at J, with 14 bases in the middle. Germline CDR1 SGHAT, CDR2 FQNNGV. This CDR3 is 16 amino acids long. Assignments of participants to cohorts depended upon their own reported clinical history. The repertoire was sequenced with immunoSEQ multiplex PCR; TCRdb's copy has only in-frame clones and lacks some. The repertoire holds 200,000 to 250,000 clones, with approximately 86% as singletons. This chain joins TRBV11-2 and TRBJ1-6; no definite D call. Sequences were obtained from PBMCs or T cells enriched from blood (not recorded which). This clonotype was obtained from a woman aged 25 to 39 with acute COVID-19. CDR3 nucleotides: TGTGCCAGCAGCTTGTCTGGGCAGGTCCATAATTCACCCCTCCACTTT. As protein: CASSLSGQVHNSPLHF.